This T cell receptor beta chain was obtained from a study of cytomegalovirus exposure and HLA in healthy donors. As for the study in general: Early released data comprised about 90 million unique TCRs from HLA-typed donors. Study-wide results and limits: With high specificity and sensitivity, the classifier reportedly diagnosed cytomegalovirus status. Specific recognition of CMV antigens was confirmed in vitro for a few chains (all CMV-associated).

Both 60 Vbeta primers and 13 Jbeta primers went into the PCR. Some clones are missing from TCRdb's copy, which holds only in-frame ones; the method was immunoSEQ multiplex PCR. The sample totals about 160,000 clones. It was healthy bone marrow donors who served as donors. Note on this clone: No antigen is known for it.

The CDR3 runs 16 residues. Trimming removed 3 bases from V and 1 base from J; junction bases left unmatched: 6. Germline CDR1 reads LNHNV; CDR2 reads YYDKDF (reference sequence). The clonotype originates from a woman aged 45-60 years in good health and CMV-seronegative. Sequences were obtained from PBMCs. The chain has TRBV15 and TRBJ2-3, with 8 positions matching TRBD2. CDR3 DNA sequence: TGTGCCACCAGCAGGAGCGGGAGAGGGGGCACAGATACGCAGTATTTT. Amino acids: CATSRSGRGGTDTQYF.